This TCR beta chain was captured in a study of blood T cell repertoires in COVID-19. Assay: immunoSEQ multiplex PCR; the TCRdb copy retains only in-frame clones and omits some. The data show about 87,000 clones, with roughly 75% seen just once and roughly 4% held by the top ten. Sequences were obtained from peripheral blood. This receptor was identified in a woman aged 50 to 60 with acute or convalescent COVID-19.

DNA for the CDR3: TGTGCCAGCAGTGGACAGAACACAGATACGCAGTATTTT. This gives the protein CASSGQNTDTQYF. The chain couples TRBV12-3 or TRBV12-4 to TRBJ2-3, with D possibly matching TRBD1 (6 bases). The V end was cut by 5 bases, the J end by 2 bases, with 8 bases between. The length of the CDR3 is 13 residues.